These 8 T cell receptor beta chains originate from one sample sequenced in a study of blood T cells in healthy people across ages. PCR was performed a second time for about 6 to 12 cycles using a sample-barcoded 5' primer and a J-beta primer mix. TCRdb called the 5' RACE reads again in MiXCR, with one record for every CDR3 protein. The sample records 1.5 million to 2 million distinct CDR3 sequences, just under 50% being singletons. Sequencing was carried out using blood. These receptors were obtained from a woman aged 40 to 50 in good health.

CDR3 in amino acids: CASSFGGVGENTEAFF. Here the CDR3 DNA reads TGTGCCAGCAGTTTCGGCGGGGTTGGAGAGAACACTGAAGCTTTCTTT. The chain combines TRBV12-3 or TRBV12-4 with TRBJ1-1; no reliable D call. The CDR3 spans 16 residues. V was trimmed by 3 bases and J by 1 base, leaving 15 bases between them.

The chain recombines TRBV6-6 with TRBJ2-5, with 7 bases fitting TRBD1. Looked up from germline, CDR1 is MNHNY and CDR2 is SVGAGI (reference sequence). The CDR3 loop spans 14 amino acids. V shed 6 bases and J 2 bases; nucleotides not matched to a gene: 6. As DNA, the CDR3 is TGTGCCAGCAGAAACCAGGGGGTGCAAGAGACCCAGTACTTC. This gives the protein CASRNQGVQETQYF.

J is TRBJ2-5 and V is TRBV7-2, with 10 nucleotides matching TRBD2. The germline V gene encodes CDR1 SGHTA and CDR2 FQGNSA. This CDR3 contains 14 residues. With V trimmed by 5 bases and J by 6 bases, 6 bases remained unmatched. The CDR3 region is CASSPGLARQTQYF. In DNA, the CDR3 is TGTGCCAGCAGCCCGGGACTAGCGAGGCAGACCCAGTACTTC.

The chain uses TRBV5-1 and TRBJ2-1; 12 bases are a match to TRBD2. The length of the CDR3 is 15 residues. The germline V gene encodes CDR1 SGHRS and CDR2 YFSETQ. Trimming cost V 6 bases and J 7 bases; bases outside gene matches: 8. CDR3 residues: CASTRTSGELNEQFF. The CDR3 nucleotides read TGCGCCAGCACGCGGACTAGCGGGGAGTTGAATGAGCAGTTCTTC.

The CDR3 loop reads CASSPGPNNEKLFF. CDR3 nucleotide sequence: TGTGCCAGCAGCCCGGGGCCTAATAATGAAAAACTGTTTTTT. The rearrangement uses TRBV7-2 and TRBJ1-4, with D perhaps matching TRBD1 (5 bases). The germline V gene encodes CDR1 SGHTA and CDR2 FQGNSA. This CDR3 has 14 amino acids. Trimming cost V 5 bases and J 4 bases, with 11 bases left between them.

The chain uses TRBV7-3 and TRBJ2-1; 11 bases align to TRBD2. CDR3 length: 19 amino acids. The V gene's germline CDR1 is SGHTA and CDR2 FQGTGA. Germline trimming cut 5 bases from V and 0 bases from J; bases unmatched to any gene: 12. CDR3 nucleotide sequence: TGTGCCAGCAGCCCGGTGGGTAGCGGGGGGGGGAGCTCCTACAATGAGCAGTTCTTC. Its protein is CASSPVGSGGGSSYNEQFF.

The chain links TRBV24-1 to TRBJ1-2; D gene ambiguous. V lost 2 bases and J lost 8, with 11 bases in between. CDR1 is KGHDR and CDR2 is SFDVKD in the germline V gene. The CDR3 is made up of 13 amino acids. CDR3: CATSDSGPYGYTF. The CDR3 nucleotides read TGTGCCACCAGTGATTCCGGCCCTTACGGCTACACCTTC.

V usage is TRBV15 and J usage is TRBJ2-5; maybe TRBD2 (6 bases). V was clipped by 7 bases and J by 11 bases, with 26 bases between them. The CDR3 has 15 amino acids. Germline lookup yields CDR1 LNHNV and CDR2 YYDKDF (reference sequence). CDR3 coding DNA: TGTGCCACCAATCTGGGACTGGACTTCAACAATGAGCAGTACTTC. It is translated as CATNLGLDFNNEQYF.